This TCR beta chain was captured in a study of T cells in Graves' hyperthyroidism and ophthalmopathy. About the study: The authors collected peripheral blood at initial diagnosis, before any treatment.

As concerns this clonotype: What it binds is not known.

The germline V gene has CDR1 LGHNA and CDR2 YNFKEQ. The CDR3 sequence is 17 residues long. Germline trimming cut 5 bases from V and 5 bases from J; bases unmatched to any gene: 15. Using RNA transcripts as the source, TCR beta CDR3 regions were amplified. When the TCR CDR3 underwent first-round RT-PCR, the HTBI primer set was used. TCRdb redid the calling of the multiplex PCR reads with MiXCR, one entry per CDR3 protein. The sample lists roughly 740,000 distinct CDR3 sequences, about 15% occurring once. Study-wide results and limits: Most expanded thyroid clonotypes above 0.001 recurred in blood. The model made its ophthalmopathy prediction, and onset followed a median about 6 months later.

The source material was blood. This sequence joins TRBV4-2 and TRBJ2-7, with 10 bases that match TRBD2. This receptor was obtained from a man younger than 35 with Graves' hyperthyroidism. This CDR3 reads CASSLTSGTIRAHEQYF. The CDR3 bases are TGTGCCAGCAGCTTAACTAGCGGGACTATTCGGGCCCACGAGCAGTACTTC.